This T cell receptor beta chain is from a study of PD-1 blockade in classical Hodgkin lymphoma. The CDR3 has 15 amino acids. The V end was cut by 2 bases, the J end by 4 bases, with 14 bases between. Germline V gene sequence: CDR1 SGHTA, CDR2 FQGNSA. Each patient's relapse followed autologous stem cell transplantation, and brentuximab vedotin exposure varied. The method was immunoSEQ multiplex PCR; TCRdb's version includes in-frame clones alone and lacks a portion of them. The sample comprises more than 70,000 clones, about nine tenths of which are singletons, and about 2.6% rests with the top ten. The TCR was taken from a human donor with classical Hodgkin lymphoma. This chain connects TRBV7-2 to TRBJ1-1, with D possibly TRBD1 on 5 matching bases. The sequencing here drew on peripheral blood mononuclear cells (PBMCs), taken before the second cycle of nivolumab. The CDR3, as DNA: TGTGCCAGCAGCTTATCTCAGGGTGTAGGCACTGAAGCTTTCTTT. It translates to CASSLSQGVGTEAFF.